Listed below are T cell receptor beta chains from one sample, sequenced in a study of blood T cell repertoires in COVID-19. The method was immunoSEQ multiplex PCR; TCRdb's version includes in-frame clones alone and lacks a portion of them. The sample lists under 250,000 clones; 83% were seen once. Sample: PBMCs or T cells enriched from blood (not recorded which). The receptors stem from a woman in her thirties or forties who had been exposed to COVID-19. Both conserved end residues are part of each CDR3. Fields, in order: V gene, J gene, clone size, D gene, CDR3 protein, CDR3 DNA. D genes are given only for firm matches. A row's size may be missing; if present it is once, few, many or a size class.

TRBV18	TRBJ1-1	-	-	CASSPQGDYTEAFF	TGTGCCAGCTCACCACAAGGGGACTACACTGAAGCTTTCTTT
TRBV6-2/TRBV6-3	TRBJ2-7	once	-	CASSPTGLEQYF	TGTGCCAGCAGTCCGACCGGACTGGAGCAGTACTTC
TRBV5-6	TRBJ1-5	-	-	CASTLGGGDQPQHF	TGTGCCAGCACCCTCGGGGGAGGGGATCAGCCCCAGCATTTT
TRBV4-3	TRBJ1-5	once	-	CASSQDPQGQPQHF	TGCGCCAGCAGCCAAGACCCTCAGGGACAGCCCCAGCATTTT
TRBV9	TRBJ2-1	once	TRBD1	CASSVAGTGFDNEQFF	TGTGCCAGCAGCGTAGCGGGGACAGGGTTCGACAATGAGCAGTTCTTC
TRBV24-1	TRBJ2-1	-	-	CATSDLTGGLSYNEQFF	TGTGCCACCAGTGATTTAACGGGGGGCCTCTCCTACAATGAGCAGTTCTTC
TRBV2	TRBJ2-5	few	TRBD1	CASSLQGAGETQYF	TGTGCCAGCAGTTTACAGGGGGCGGGAGAGACCCAGTACTTC
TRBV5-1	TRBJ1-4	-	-	CASSLETSANEKLFF	TGCGCCAGCAGCTTGGAAACAAGCGCAAATGAAAAACTGTTTTTT
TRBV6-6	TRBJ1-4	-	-	CASSYGGERGEKLFF	TGTGCCAGCAGTTATGGGGGCGAACGGGGTGAAAAACTGTTTTTT
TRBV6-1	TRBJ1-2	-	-	CASSELVQGNYGYTF	TGTGCCAGCAGTGAACTGGTACAGGGAAACTATGGCTACACCTTC
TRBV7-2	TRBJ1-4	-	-	CASSLDWGLEEKLFF	TGTGCCAGCAGCTTGGACTGGGGTTTAGAGGAAAAACTGTTTTTT
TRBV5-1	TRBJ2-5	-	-	CASSGGDRYQETQYF	TGCGCCAGCAGCGGGGGGGACAGGTACCAAGAGACCCAGTACTTC
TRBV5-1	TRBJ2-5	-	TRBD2	CASVRGGGGETQYF	TGCGCCAGCGTCCGTGGCGGGGGGGGAGAGACCCAGTACTTC
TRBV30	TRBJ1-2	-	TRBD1	CAWSSGTGNYGYTF	TGTGCCTGGAGCTCCGGGACAGGGAACTATGGCTACACCTTC
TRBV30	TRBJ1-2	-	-	CAIAPTGNYGYTF	TGTGCCATAGCACCAACGGGTAACTATGGCTACACCTTC
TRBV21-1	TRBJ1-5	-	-	CASSKGNGRTGDNQPQHF	TGTGCCAGCAGCAAAGGGAACGGGCGGACAGGAGACAATCAGCCCCAGCATTTT
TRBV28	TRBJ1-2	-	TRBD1	CASSLNRGGYGYTF	TGTGCCAGCAGTTTAAACAGGGGGGGCTATGGCTACACCTTC
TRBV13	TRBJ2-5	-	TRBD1	CASSPTRGLEEETQYF	TGTGCCAGCAGCCCTACAAGGGGGCTCGAGGAAGAGACCCAGTACTTC
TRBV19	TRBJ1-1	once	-	CASSWAEGGAFF	TGTGCCAGTAGCTGGGCCGAGGGCGGAGCTTTCTTT
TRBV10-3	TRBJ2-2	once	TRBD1	CAIEGQGNTGELFF	TGTGCCATCGAAGGACAGGGAAACACCGGGGAGCTGTTTTTT
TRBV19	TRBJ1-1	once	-	CASSIDAGQMNTEAFF	TGTGCCAGTAGTATAGATGCGGGGCAGATGAACACTGAAGCTTTCTTT
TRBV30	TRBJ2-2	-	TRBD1	CASKSTGAGELFF	TGTGCCTCAAAGTCGACAGGGGCCGGGGAGCTGTTTTTT
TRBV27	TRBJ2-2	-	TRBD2	CASSLFAGGFTGELFF	TGTGCCAGCAGTTTATTCGCGGGGGGGTTCACCGGGGAGCTGTTTTTT
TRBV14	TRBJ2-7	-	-	CASSLRRLDPGYEQYF	TGTGCCAGCAGCCTAAGGCGGCTCGACCCTGGATACGAGCAGTACTTC
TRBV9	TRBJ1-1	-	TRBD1	CASSVAAGGFTEAFF	TGTGCCAGCAGCGTAGCGGCAGGGGGCTTCACTGAAGCTTTCTTT
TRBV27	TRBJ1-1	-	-	CASSLTPRHTEAFF	TGTGCCAGCAGTTTGACCCCTAGGCACACTGAAGCTTTCTTT
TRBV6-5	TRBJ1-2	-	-	CASTLTGGDYGYTF	TGTGCCAGCACCTTAACGGGGGGTGATTATGGCTACACCTTC
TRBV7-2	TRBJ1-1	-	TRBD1	CASSLGLGRGLMNTEAFF	TGTGCCAGCAGCTTAGGTCTAGGTAGGGGGCTCATGAACACTGAAGCTTTCTTT
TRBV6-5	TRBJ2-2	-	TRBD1	CASIPGTGVAGELFF	TGTGCCAGTATCCCCGGGACAGGGGTGGCCGGGGAGCTGTTTTTT
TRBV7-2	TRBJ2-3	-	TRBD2	CASSSEGLGGGDTQYF	TGTGCCAGCAGCTCAGAGGGACTGGGGGGGGGAGATACGCAGTATTTT
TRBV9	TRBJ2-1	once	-	CASSSTTGGPVNEQFF	TGTGCCAGCAGCTCAACCACAGGTGGACCCGTCAATGAGCAGTTCTTC
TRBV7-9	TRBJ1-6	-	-	CASGSEDLNNSPLHF	TGTGCCAGCGGTTCCGAGGACTTAAATAATTCACCCCTCCACTTT
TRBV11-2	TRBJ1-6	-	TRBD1	CASSPGGPYNSPLHF	TGTGCCAGCAGCCCAGGGGGTCCCTATAATTCACCCCTCCACTTT
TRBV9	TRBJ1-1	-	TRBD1	CASGDRGSTEAFF	TGTGCCAGCGGGGACAGGGGTAGCACTGAAGCTTTCTTT
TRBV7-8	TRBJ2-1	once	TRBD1	CASSFYWTGMGHNEQFF	TGTGCCAGCAGCTTCTATTGGACAGGGATGGGCCACAATGAGCAGTTCTTC
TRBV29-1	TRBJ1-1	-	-	CSVDRGTEAFF	TGCAGCGTTGATCGGGGGACTGAAGCTTTCTTT
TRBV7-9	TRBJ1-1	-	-	CASSPGTLNTEAFF	TGTGCCAGCAGCCCAGGGACATTGAACACTGAAGCTTTCTTT
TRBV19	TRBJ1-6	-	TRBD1	CASSRTRQGLNSPLHF	TGTGCCAGTAGTAGGACCCGACAGGGGTTAAATTCACCCCTCCACTTT
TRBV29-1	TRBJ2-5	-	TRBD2	CSVARGSGGPQETQYF	TGCAGCGTGGCCAGAGGAAGCGGGGGGCCCCAAGAGACCCAGTACTTC
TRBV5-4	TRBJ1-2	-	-	CASSSYSRPNYGYTF	TGTGCCAGCAGCTCCTACAGCAGGCCTAACTATGGCTACACCTTC
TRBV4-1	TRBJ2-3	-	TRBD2	CASSLRSGGGAPVDTQYF	TGCGCCAGCAGCCTAAGATCGGGCGGGGGGGCTCCGGTAGATACGCAGTATTTT